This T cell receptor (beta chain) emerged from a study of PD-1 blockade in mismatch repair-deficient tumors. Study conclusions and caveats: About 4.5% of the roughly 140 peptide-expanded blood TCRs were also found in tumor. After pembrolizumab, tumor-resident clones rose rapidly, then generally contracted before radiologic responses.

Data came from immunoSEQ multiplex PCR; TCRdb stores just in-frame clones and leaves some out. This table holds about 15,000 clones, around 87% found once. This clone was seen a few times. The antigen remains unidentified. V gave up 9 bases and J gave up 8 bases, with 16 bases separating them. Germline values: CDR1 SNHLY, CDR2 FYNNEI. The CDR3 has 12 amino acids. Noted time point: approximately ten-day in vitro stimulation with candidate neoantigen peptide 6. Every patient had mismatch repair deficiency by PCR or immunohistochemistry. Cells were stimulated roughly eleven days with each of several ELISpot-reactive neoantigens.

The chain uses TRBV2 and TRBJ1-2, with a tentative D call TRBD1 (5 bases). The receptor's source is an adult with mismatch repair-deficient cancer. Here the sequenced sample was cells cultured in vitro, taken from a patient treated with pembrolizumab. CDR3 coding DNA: TGTGCCAGGAGGACTCCCGGGACGGGCTACACCTTC. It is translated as CARRTPGTGYTF.